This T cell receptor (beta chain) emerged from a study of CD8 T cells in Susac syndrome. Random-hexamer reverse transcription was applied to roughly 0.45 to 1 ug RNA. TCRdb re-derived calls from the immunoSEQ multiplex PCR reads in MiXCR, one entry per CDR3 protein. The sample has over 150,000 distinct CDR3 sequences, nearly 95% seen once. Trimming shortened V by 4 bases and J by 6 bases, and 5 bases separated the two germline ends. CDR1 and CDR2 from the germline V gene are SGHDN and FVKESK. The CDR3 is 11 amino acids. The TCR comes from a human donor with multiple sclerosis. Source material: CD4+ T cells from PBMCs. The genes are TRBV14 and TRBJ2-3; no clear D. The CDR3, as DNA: TGTGCCAGCAGCCGATTCGATACGCAGTATTTT. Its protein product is CASSRFDTQYF. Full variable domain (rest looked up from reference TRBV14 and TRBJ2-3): EAGVTQFPSHSVIEKGQTVTLRCDPISGHDNLYWYRRVMGKEIKFLLHFVKESKQDESGMPNNRFLAERTGGTYSTLKVQPAELEDSGVYFCASSRFDTQYFGPGTRLTVL.